A single sample gave rise to the 17 T cell receptor beta chains below, sequenced in a study of T cells in Graves' hyperthyroidism and ophthalmopathy. Regions amplified from RNA transcripts were the TCR beta CDR3 regions. HTBI primers were employed in a first-round RT-PCR of the TCR CDR3. TCRdb itself ran the multiplex PCR reads through MiXCR, one entry per CDR3 protein. The data contain 500,000 to 600,000 distinct CDR3 sequences, 46% of them singletons. Sample: peripheral blood or thyroid tissue (not recorded which). Source of these receptors: an adult woman with Graves' disease, either hyperthyroidism or ophthalmopathy (not recorded which).

The chain couples TRBV29-1 to TRBJ1-1; perhaps TRBD1 as D (5 bases). The V gene lost 7 bases and the J gene lost 4 bases, with 13 bases spanning the gap. The CDR3 runs to 12 residues. Germline V gene sequence: CDR1 SQVTM, CDR2 ANQGSEA. The CDR3 spells CSGTWGGTEAFF. DNA for the CDR3: TGCAGCGGGACGTGGGGGGGCACTGAAGCTTTCTTT.

There are many counts of this clonotype. The V and J genes are TRBV5-1 and TRBJ1-1; a possible D gene is TRBD1 (5 bases). The V gene's germline CDR1 is SGHRS and CDR2 YFSETQ. The V and J ends lost 4 bases and 4 bases respectively, with 32 bases between them. This CDR3 comprises 20 residues. The CDR3 coding sequence is TGCGCCAGCAGCCTACTTAGCGCGACGGGTGGTGGGAAGGGGAGCACTGAAGCTTTCTTT. This gives the protein CASSLLSATGGGKGSTEAFF.

This clonotype was seen at least ten times. The chain has TRBV11-2 and TRBJ1-6, with D perhaps TRBD1 (5 bases). Germline lookup yields CDR1 SGHAT and CDR2 FQNNGV. The CDR3 length is 14 residues. The germline V and J ends were trimmed by 1 base and 8 bases, with 9 bases remaining between them. The CDR3 sequence is CASSLAGRDSPLHF. The CDR3 DNA is TGTGCCAGCAGCTTAGCCGGCAGGGATTCACCCCTCCACTTT. The full variable domain, rest sourced from reference TRBV11-2 and TRBJ1-6, is EAGVAQSPRYKIIEKRQSVAFWCNPISGHATLYWYQQILGQGPKLLIQFQNNGVVDDSQLPKDRFSAERLKGVDSTLKIQPAKLEDSAVYLCASSLAGRDSPLHFGNGTRLTVT.

V usage is TRBV9 and J usage is TRBJ1-5; D unclear. The CDR3 has 13 residues. V lost 0 bases to trimming and J lost 5 bases, with 6 bases between them. Germline assignment: CDR1 SGDLS and CDR2 YYNGEE. In DNA form, the CDR3 reads TGTGCCAGCAGCGTAGGAAGGGATCAGCCCCAGCATTTT. This sequence encodes CASSVGRDQPQHF.

In this sample, this clonotype turned up many times. The chain carries TRBV20-1 and TRBJ1-1; TRBD1 matches at 9 bases. V was pared by 6 bases and J by 5 bases, with 4 bases of the junction left unmatched. Germline V gene data show CDR1 as DFQATT and CDR2 as SNEGSKA (reference sequence). This CDR3 region has 12 residues. The CDR3 protein is CSAQQGATEAFF. As DNA, the CDR3 is TGCAGTGCGCAACAGGGGGCTACTGAAGCTTTCTTT.

J is TRBJ2-7 and V is TRBV29-1; the match to TRBD2 covers 9 bases. Looked up from germline, CDR1 is SQVTM and CDR2 is ANQGSEA. Trimming took 8 bases from V and 7 from J; bases not matched to a gene: 12. The CDR3 spans 13 residues. The CDR3 DNA reads TGCAGCTCTCGGGGAGTAGCGGGAGAGGAGCAGTACTTC. Protein product: CSSRGVAGEEQYF.

The rearrangement links TRBV2 to TRBJ1-1; D unclear. With 8 bases removed from V and 1 base from J, the gap between germline ends came to 11 bases. Per the germline V gene, CDR1 is SNHLY and CDR2 is FYNNEI. The CDR3 totals 13 residues. The CDR3 reads CASDLLRNTEAFF. For the CDR3, the DNA is TGTGCCAGCGATCTACTTAGGAACACTGAAGCTTTCTTT.

The CDR3 sequence: CASSLGTGPSNQPQHF. The CDR3 DNA reads TGTGCCAGCAGTTTGGGGACAGGGCCTAGCAATCAGCCCCAGCATTTT. The chain is built from TRBV15 and TRBJ1-5; 9 bases are shared with TRBD1. The ends lost 10 bases at V and 0 bases at J; junction bases unmatched: 10. The CDR3 runs 16 residues. Germline lookup yields CDR1 LNHNV and CDR2 YYDKDF (reference sequence).

Comments on this clonotype: One junction end does not reproduce the germline sequence, and a read error may be involved. The chain is built from TRBV5-1 and TRBJ2-1, with TRBD1 identical over 8 bases. CDR1 SGHRS and CDR2 YFSETQ come from the germline V gene. The CDR3 length is 13 residues. CDR3 nucleotide sequence: TGTGCCAGCGCCCGGGACAGGTACAATGAGCAGTTCTTC. This gives the protein CASARDRYNEQFF.

The V gene is TRBV9, the J gene TRBJ2-7, with no clear D. The CDR3 length is 13 residues. Per the germline V gene, CDR1 is SGDLS and CDR2 is YYNGEE. Deletions cut 2 bases from V and 6 bases from J, with 12 bases between. The CDR3 reads CASSVTSWTEQYF. CDR3 sequence (DNA): TGTGCCAGCAGCGTGACCTCGTGGACCGAGCAGTACTTC.

This clonotype was counted between two and nine times. A much larger clone differs from this one at a single base, so this may be a read error. CDR3 sequence: CASSPGSSYGQYF. For the CDR3, the DNA is TGTGCCAGCAGTCCTGGGAGTTCCTACGGGCAGTACTTC. The chain has TRBV12-3 or TRBV12-4 and TRBJ2-7; a possible D gene is TRBD2 (5 bases). This CDR3 has 13 amino acids.

This clonotype was recorded once. The rearrangement uses TRBV7-2 and TRBJ1-5; weak D call: TRBD1 (6 bases). The V end lost 8 bases, the J end lost 1 base, and 18 bases lay between the germline ends. This CDR3 spans 16 amino acids. In germline, CDR1 is SGHTA, CDR2 FQGNSA. CDR3 sequence (DNA): TGTGCCAGCGACCAAGGCGGGGGGGCGAGCAATCAGCCCCAGCATTTT. Translating gives CASDQGGGASNQPQHF.

The V and J genes are TRBV7-3 and TRBJ1-1; D is unclear. Germline V lookup: CDR1 SGHTA, CDR2 FQGTGA. This CDR3 has 13 amino acids. The V end lost 0 bases, the J end lost 10 bases, and 12 bases lay between the germline ends. CDR3 residues: CASSLTEEGRAFF. CDR3 bases: TGTGCCAGCAGCTTAACCGAGGAGGGCCGAGCTTTCTTT.

The chain employs TRBV20-1 and TRBJ1-2, with D possibly matching TRBD1 (5 bases). Germline CDR1 and CDR2: DFQATT and SNEGSKA (reference sequence). This CDR3 contains 16 residues. Trimming stripped 5 bases from V and 4 bases from J, with 23 bases between. The CDR3 region is CSAGATGQGILYGYTF. DNA of the CDR3: TGCAGTGCTGGGGCCACGGGGCAGGGCATCCTCTATGGCTACACCTTC.

CDR3 sequence: CASSLFAEAFF. Here the CDR3 DNA reads TGTGCCAGCAGCTTGTTCGCTGAAGCTTTCTTT. The chain uses TRBV7-8 and TRBJ1-1; no clear D. Per germline, CDR1 SGHVS and CDR2 FQNEAQ. Trimming stripped 3 bases from V and 6 bases from J, with 5 bases between. This CDR3 region has 11 residues.

The V call is TRBV7-9, the J call TRBJ2-7; D gene uncertain. Trimming stripped 1 base from V and 7 bases from J, with 11 bases between. CDR1 is SEHNR, CDR2 FQNEAQ, per germline (reference sequence). The CDR3 contains 13 residues. The DNA for the CDR3 is TGTGCCAGCAGCTTAGGTCGGCGGTGGGAGCAGTACTTC. Its translation: CASSLGRRWEQYF.

J is TRBJ1-5 and V is TRBV24-1; 9 bases map to TRBD1. The CDR3 loop spans 16 amino acids. V lost 2 bases, J lost 7 bases, and 8 bases stayed unmatched. The germline gives CDR1 KGHDR, CDR2 SFDVKD. The CDR3 here is CATSDSPGQGAQPQHF. Here the CDR3 DNA reads TGTGCCACCAGTGATTCTCCGGGACAGGGTGCGCAGCCCCAGCATTTT.